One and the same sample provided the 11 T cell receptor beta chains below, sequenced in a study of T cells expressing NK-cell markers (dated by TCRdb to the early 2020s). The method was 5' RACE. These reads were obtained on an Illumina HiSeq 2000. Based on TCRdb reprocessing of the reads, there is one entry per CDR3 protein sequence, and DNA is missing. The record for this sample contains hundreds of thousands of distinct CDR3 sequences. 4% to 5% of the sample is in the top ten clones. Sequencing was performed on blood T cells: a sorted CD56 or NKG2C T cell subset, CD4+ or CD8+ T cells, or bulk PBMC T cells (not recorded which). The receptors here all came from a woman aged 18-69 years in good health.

The CDR3 loop reads CASRLPGVNEQFF. The V and J genes are TRBV6-2 or TRBV6-3 and TRBJ2-1; TCRdb's D call, TRBD1, is unchecked because there is no DNA. Germline CDR1 is MNHEY and CDR2 is SVGEGT. The CDR3 is 13 residues long.

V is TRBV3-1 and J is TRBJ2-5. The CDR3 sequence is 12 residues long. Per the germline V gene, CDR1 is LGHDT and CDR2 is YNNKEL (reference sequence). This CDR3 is CASTGNGETQYF.

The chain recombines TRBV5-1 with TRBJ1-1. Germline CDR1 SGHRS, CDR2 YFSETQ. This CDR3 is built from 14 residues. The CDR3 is CASQAGSVNTEAFF. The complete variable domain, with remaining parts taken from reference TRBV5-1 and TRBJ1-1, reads KAGVTQTPRYLIKTRGQQVTLSCSPISGHRSVSWYQQTPGQGLQFLFEYFSETQRNKGNFPGRFSGRQFSNSRSEMNVSTLELGDSALYLCASQAGSVNTEAFFGQGTRLTVV.

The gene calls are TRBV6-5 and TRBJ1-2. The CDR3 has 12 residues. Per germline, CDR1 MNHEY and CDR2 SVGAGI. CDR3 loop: CASSYRDYGYTF.

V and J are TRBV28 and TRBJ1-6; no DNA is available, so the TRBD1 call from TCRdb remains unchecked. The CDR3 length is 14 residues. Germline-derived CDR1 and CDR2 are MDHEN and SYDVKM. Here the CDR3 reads CASGGQSYNSPLHF.

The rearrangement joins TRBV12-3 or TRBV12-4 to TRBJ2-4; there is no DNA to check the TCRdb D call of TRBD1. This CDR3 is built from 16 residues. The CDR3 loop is CASSPPGYEAKNIQYF.

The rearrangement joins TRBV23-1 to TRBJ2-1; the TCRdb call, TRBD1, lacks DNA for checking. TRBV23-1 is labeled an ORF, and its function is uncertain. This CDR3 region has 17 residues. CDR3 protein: CASNQKGSSRDVTEQFF.

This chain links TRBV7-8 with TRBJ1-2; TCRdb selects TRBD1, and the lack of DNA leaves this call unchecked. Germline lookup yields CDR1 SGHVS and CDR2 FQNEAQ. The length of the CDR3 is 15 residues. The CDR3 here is CASSLRDGLNYGYTF. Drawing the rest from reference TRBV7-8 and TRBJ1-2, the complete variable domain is GAGVSQSPRYKVAKRGQDVALRCDPISGHVSLFWYQQALGQGPEFLTYFQNEAQLDKSGLPSDRFFAERPEGSVSTLKIQRTQQEDSAVYLCASSLRDGLNYGYTFGSGTRLTVV.

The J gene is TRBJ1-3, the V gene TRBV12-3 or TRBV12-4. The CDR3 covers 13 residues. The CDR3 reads CASRDPLGNTIYF.

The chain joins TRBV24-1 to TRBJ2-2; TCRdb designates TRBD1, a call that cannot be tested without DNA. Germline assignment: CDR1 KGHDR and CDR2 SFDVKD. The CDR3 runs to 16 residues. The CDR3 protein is CATSDPRKGGSGELFF.

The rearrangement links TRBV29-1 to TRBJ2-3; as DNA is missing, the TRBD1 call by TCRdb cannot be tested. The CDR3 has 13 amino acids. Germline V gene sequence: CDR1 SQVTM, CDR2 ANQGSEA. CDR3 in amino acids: CSVGGGSGDTQYF.